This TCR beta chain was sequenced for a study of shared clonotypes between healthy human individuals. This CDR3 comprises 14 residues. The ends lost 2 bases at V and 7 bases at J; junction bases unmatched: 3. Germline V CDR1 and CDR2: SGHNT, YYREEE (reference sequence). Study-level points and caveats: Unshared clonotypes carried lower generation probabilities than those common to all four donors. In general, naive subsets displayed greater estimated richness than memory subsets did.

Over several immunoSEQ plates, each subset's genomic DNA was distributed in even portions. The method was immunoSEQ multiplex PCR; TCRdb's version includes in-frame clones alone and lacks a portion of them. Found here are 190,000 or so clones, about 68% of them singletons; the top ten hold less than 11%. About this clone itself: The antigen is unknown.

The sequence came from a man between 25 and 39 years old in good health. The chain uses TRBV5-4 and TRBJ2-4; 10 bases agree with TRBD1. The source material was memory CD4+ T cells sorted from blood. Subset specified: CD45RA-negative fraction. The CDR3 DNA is TGTGCCAGCAGCTTACCGGGACAGGGGAACATTCAGTACTTC. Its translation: CASSLPGQGNIQYF.